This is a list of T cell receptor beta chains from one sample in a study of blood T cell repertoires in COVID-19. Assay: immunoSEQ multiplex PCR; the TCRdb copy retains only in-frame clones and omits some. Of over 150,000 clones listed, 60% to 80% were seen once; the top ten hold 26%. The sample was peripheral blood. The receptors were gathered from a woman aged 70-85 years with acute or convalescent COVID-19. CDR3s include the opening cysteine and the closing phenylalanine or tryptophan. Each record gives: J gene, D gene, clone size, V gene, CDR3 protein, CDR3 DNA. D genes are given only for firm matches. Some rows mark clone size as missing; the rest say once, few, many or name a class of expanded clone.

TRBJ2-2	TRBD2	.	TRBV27	CASSLSLAAGELFF	TGTGCCAGCAGTCTATCGCTAGCGGCCGGGGAGCTGTTTTTT
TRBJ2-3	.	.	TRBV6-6	CASRGHAVDTQYF	TGTGCCAGCAGGGGACATGCGGTAGATACGCAGTATTTT
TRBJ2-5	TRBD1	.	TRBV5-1	CASSLTPGQEETQYF	TGCGCCAGCAGCTTGACTCCCGGACAGGAAGAGACCCAGTACTTC
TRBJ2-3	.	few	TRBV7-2	CASSLFGAVTDTQYF	TGTGCCAGCAGCTTATTTGGGGCGGTCACAGATACGCAGTATTTT
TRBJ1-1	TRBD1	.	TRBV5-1	CASSLEPTWSGTGGLTEAFF	TGCGCCAGCAGCTTGGAACCCACCTGGTCCGGGACAGGGGGCCTCACTGAAGCTTTCTTT
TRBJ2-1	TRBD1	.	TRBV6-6	CASIHRDRGFYEQFF	TGTGCCAGCATCCACCGGGACAGGGGTTTCTATGAGCAGTTCTTC
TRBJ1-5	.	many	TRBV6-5	CASRGGSNQPQHF	TGTGCCAGCAGGGGAGGTAGCAATCAGCCCCAGCATTTT
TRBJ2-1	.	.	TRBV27	CASSWVIGGYNEQFF	TGTGCCAGCAGTTGGGTCATCGGGGGTTACAATGAGCAGTTCTTC
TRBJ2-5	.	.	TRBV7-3	CASSFDSQETQYF	TGTGCCAGCAGCTTTGACAGTCAAGAGACCCAGTACTTC
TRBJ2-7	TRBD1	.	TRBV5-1	CASSAGQVYEQYF	TGCGCCAGCAGCGCGGGACAGGTGTACGAGCAGTACTTC
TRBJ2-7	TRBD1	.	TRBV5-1	CASSFNTGGGFEQYF	TGCGCCAGCAGCTTTAATACAGGGGGCGGATTTGAGCAGTACTTC
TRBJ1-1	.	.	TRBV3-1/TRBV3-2	CASSMDDRAEAFF	TGTGCCAGCAGTATGGACGACAGAGCCGAAGCTTTCTTT
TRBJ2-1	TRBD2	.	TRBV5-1	CASRLAVHNEQFF	TGCGCCAGCAGACTAGCGGTCCACAATGAGCAGTTCTTC
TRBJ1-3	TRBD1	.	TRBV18	CASSPGQGSGNTIYF	TGTGCCAGCTCACCGGGACAGGGATCCGGAAACACCATATATTTT
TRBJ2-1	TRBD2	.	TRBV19	CASSYGGLAGGGGQFF	TGTGCCAGTAGTTACGGCGGCCTAGCGGGAGGTGGGGGTCAGTTCTTC
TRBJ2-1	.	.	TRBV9	CASSLTSLNEQFF	TGTGCCAGCAGCCTCACTAGTTTGAATGAGCAGTTCTTC
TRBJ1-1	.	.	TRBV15	CATSRDPTDKAFF	TGTGCCACCAGCAGAGATCCGACAGACAAAGCTTTCTTT
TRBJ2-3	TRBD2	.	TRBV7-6	CASSSIQGTSGTDTQYF	TGTGCCAGCAGCTCGATACAGGGGACTAGCGGAACAGATACGCAGTATTTT
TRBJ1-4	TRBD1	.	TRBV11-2	CASSLDLGQGREKLFF	TGTGCCAGCAGCTTAGATTTGGGACAGGGTCGGGAAAAACTGTTTTTT
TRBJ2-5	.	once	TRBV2	CASREIPQETQYF	TGTGCCAGCAGGGAGATTCCCCAAGAGACCCAGTACTTC
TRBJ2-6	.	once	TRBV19	CASSGGTGISGANVLTF	TGTGCCAGTAGTGGAGGAACAGGGATCTCTGGGGCCAACGTCCTGACTTTC
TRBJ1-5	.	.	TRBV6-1	CASSDDRQKVYNQPQHF	TGTGCCAGCAGTGATGACAGGCAGAAAGTCTATAATCAGCCCCAGCATTTT
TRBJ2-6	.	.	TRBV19	CASTLNTGPGANVLTF	TGTGCCAGTACCCTTAACACAGGGCCTGGGGCCAACGTCCTGACTTTC
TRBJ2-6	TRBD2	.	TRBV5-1	CASSSGTGLANSGANVLTF	TGCGCCAGCAGCTCGGGGACGGGACTAGCGAACTCTGGGGCCAACGTCCTGACTTTC